The clone carrying this T cell receptor beta chain was observed at least ten times. These data originate in a study of T cells after yellow fever vaccination. TCRdb passed the 5' RACE reads through MiXCR, listing each CDR3 protein once. The data contain under 250,000 distinct CDR3 sequences, 6.9% of them singletons. Germline loops: CDR1 LNHDA, CDR2 SQIVND (reference sequence). The CDR3 consists of 14 residues. V lost 3 bases to trimming and J lost 1 base, with 9 bases between them. Sequenced material: CD4+ T cells sorted from PBMCs, taken 15 days after the yellow fever booster vaccination. The clonotype was recovered from a man aged 25 to 45 who received the YFV17D yellow fever vaccine. The chain uses TRBV19 and TRBJ1-1, with D perhaps TRBD1 (6 bases). Written as DNA, the CDR3 is TGTGCCAGTAGTATCACAGGGCCGAACACTGAAGCTTTCTTT. Its translation is CASSITGPNTEAFF.